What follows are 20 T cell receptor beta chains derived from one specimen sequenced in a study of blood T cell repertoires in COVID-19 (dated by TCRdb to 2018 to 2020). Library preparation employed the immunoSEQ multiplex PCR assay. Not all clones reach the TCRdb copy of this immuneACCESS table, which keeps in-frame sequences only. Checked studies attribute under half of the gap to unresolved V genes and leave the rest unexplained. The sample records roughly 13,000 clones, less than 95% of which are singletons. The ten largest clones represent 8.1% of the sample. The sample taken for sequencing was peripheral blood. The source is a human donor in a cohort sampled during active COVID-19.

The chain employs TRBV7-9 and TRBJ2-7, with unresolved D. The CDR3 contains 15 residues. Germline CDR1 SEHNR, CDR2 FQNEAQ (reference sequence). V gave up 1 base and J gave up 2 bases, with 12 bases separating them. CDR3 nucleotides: TGTGCCAGCAGCTTAGAGGTGACTTTTCCCTACGAGCAGTACTTC. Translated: CASSLEVTFPYEQYF.

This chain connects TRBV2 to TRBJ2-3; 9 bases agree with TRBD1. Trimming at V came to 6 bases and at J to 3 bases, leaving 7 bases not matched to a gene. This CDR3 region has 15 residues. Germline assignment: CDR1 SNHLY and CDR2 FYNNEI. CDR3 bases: TGTGCCAGCAGGACAGGGGGGGGTGTAACAGATACGCAGTATTTT. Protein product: CASRTGGGVTDTQYF.

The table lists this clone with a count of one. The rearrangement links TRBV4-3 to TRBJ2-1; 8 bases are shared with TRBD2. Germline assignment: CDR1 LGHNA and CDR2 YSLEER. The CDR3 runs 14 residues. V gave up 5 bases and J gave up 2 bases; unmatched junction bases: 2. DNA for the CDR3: TGCGCCAGCAGCACGGGGGGGGCCTACAATGAGCAGTTCTTC. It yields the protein CASSTGGAYNEQFF.

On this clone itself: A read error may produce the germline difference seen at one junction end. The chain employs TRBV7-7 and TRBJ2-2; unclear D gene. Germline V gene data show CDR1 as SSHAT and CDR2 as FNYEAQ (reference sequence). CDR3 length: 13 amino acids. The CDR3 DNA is TGTGCTAGCAGCCCAGACATCACCGGGGAGCTGTTTTTT. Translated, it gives CASSPDITGELFF.

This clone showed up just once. In nucleotides, the CDR3 is TGTGCCAGCTCAGTCACTCGGGCGGGAGAGCAGTTCTTC. Protein sequence: CASSVTRAGEQFF. The rearrangement uses TRBV18 and TRBJ2-1; tentatively, D is TRBD2 (6 bases). Trimming shortened V by 5 bases and J by 10 bases, and 15 bases separated the two germline ends. This CDR3 has 13 amino acids. Germline loops: CDR1 KGHSH, CDR2 LQKENI.

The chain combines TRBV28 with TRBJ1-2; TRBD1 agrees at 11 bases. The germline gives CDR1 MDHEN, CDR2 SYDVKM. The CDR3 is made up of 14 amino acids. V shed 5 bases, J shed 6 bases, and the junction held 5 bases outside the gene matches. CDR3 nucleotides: TGTGCCAGCAGTAGGACAGGGGGCCAAAATGGCTACACCTTC. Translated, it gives CASSRTGGQNGYTF.

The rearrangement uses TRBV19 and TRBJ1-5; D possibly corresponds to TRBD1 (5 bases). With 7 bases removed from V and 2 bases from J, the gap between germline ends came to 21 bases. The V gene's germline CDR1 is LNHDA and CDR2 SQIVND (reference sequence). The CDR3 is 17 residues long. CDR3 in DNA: TGTGCCAGTACCTATAGACTAGGGGTGGGAGGCAATCAGCCCCAGCATTTT. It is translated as CASTYRLGVGGNQPQHF.

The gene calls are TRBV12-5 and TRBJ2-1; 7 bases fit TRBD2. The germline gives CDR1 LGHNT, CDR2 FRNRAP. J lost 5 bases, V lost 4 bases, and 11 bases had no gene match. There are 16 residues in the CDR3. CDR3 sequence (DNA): TGTGCTAGTGGTTGCCCCGTCGGACTAGGGGACAATGAGCAGTTCTTC. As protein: CASGCPVGLGDNEQFF.

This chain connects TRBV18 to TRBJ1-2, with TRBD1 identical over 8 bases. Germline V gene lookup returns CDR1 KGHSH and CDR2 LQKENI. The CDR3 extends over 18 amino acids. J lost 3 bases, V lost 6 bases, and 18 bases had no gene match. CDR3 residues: CASSGIGTGGVRDYGYTF. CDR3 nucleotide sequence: TGTGCCAGCTCGGGCATAGGGACAGGTGGGGTCCGGGACTATGGCTACACCTTC.

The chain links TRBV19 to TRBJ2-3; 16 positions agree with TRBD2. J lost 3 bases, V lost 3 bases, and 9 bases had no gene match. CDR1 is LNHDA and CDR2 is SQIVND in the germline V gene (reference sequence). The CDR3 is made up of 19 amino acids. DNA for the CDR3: TGTGCCAGTAGTATCGGTGGGACTAGCGGGGGGGCACGTACAGATACGCAGTATTTT. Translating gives CASSIGGTSGGARTDTQYF.

The CDR3 protein is CASSLVYYGYTF. As DNA, the CDR3 is TGTGCCAGCAGCCTCGTTTACTATGGCTACACCTTC. The chain has TRBV28 and TRBJ1-2; D gene ambiguous. This CDR3 is built from 12 residues. Germline CDR1 is MDHEN and CDR2 is SYDVKM. V lost 6 bases, J lost 3 bases, and 8 bases lay in between.

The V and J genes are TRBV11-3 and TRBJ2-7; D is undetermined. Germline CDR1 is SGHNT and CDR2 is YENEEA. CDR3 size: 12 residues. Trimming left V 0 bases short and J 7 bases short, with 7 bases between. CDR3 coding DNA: TGTGCCAGCAGCTTAGATTCCCGGGAGCAGTACTTC. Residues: CASSLDSREQYF.

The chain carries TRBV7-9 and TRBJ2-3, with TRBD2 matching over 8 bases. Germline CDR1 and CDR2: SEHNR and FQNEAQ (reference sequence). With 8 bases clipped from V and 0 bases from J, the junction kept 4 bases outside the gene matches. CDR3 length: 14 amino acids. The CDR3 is CASRGGISTDTQYF. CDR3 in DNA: TGTGCCAGCCGCGGGGGGATTAGCACAGATACGCAGTATTTT.

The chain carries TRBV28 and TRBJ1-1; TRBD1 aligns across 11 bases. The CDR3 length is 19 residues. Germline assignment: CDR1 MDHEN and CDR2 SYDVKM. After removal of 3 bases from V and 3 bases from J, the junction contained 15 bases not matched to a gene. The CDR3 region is CASSFPHGQGALLDTEAFF. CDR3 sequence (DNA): TGTGCCAGCAGTTTTCCCCACGGACAGGGGGCGTTGCTGGACACTGAAGCTTTCTTT.

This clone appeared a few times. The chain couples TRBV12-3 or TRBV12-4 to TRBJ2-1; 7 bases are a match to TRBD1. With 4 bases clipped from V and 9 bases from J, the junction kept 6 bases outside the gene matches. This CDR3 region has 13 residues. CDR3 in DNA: TGTGCCAGCAGTTCCAGCGACAGGGTTGAGCAGTTCTTC. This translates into CASSSSDRVEQFF.

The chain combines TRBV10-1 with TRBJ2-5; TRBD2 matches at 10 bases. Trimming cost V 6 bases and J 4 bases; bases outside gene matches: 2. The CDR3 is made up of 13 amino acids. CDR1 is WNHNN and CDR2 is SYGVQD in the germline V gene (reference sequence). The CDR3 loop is CASRASGGETQYF. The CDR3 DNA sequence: TGCGCCAGCAGGGCTAGCGGGGGAGAGACCCAGTACTTC.

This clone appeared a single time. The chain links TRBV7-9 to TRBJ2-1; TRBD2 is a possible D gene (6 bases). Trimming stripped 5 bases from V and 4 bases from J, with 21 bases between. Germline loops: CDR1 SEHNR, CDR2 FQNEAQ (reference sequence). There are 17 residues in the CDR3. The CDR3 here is CASSPRLGGGGYNEQFF. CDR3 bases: TGTGCCAGCAGCCCTAGACTCGGGGGTGGTGGGTACAATGAGCAGTTCTTC. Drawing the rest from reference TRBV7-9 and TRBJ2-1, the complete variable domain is DTGVSQNPRHKITKRGQNVTFRCDPISEHNRLYWYRQTLGQGPEFLTYFQNEAQLEKSRLLSDRFSAERPKGSFSTLEIQRTEQGDSAMYLCASSPRLGGGGYNEQFFGPGTRLTVL.

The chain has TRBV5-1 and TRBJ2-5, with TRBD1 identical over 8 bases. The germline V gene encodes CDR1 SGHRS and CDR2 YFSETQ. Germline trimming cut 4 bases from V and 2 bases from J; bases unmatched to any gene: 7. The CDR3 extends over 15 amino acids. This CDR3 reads CASSGGQGSQETQYF. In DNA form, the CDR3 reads TGCGCCAGCAGCGGAGGACAGGGTTCACAAGAGACCCAGTACTTC. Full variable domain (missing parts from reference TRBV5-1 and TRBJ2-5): KAGVTQTPRYLIKTRGQQVTLSCSPISGHRSVSWYQQTPGQGLQFLFEYFSETQRNKGNFPGRFSGRQFSNSRSEMNVSTLELGDSALYLCASSGGQGSQETQYFGPGTRLLVL.

The CDR3 here is CSVGATGARTGELFF. The CDR3 coding sequence is TGCAGCGTTGGAGCGACAGGGGCAAGGACCGGGGAGCTGTTTTTT. The chain combines TRBV29-1 with TRBJ2-2; 8 bases fit TRBD1. Germline V gene data show CDR1 as SQVTM and CDR2 as ANQGSEA. The V and J ends lost 4 bases and 5 bases, in that order; junction bases with no gene match: 9. This CDR3 is built from 15 residues.

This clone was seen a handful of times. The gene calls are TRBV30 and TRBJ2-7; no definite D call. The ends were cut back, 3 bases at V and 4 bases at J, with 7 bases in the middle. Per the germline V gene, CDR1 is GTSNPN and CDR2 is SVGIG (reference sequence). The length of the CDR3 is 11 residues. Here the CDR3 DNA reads TGTGCCTGGAGCCGTTCGTACGAGCAGTACTTC. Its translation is CAWSRSYEQYF.